This TCR beta chain was recorded in a study of control samples from healthy donors and cancer patients. Germline trimming cut 3 bases from V and 14 bases from J; bases unmatched to any gene: 3. This CDR3 is 11 amino acids long. The V gene's germline CDR1 is SGDLS and CDR2 YYNGEE. Here immunoSEQ multiplex PCR was the method, and the copy in TCRdb shows in-frame clones only, minus some. The repertoire holds some 100,000 clones, with about 90% as singletons. The source of this sequence is a young man in good health. The chain couples TRBV9 to TRBJ2-2, with 8 bases aligning to TRBD1. Input material: blood. CDR3 DNA sequence: TGTGCCAGCAGCGCGACAGGGGCCCTGTTTTTT. This encodes CASSATGALFF.